This is a list of T cell receptor beta chains from one sample in a study of T-cell memory formation after mild COVID-19. TCRdb ran MiXCR on the 5' RACE reads and lists one entry per CDR3 protein. Of 430,000 or so distinct CDR3 sequences in the sample, roughly 25% were seen once. Source material: PBMCs or a T cell subset sorted from them (not recorded which). The origin of the receptors is an adult woman who had mild COVID-19 (a few samples of this study predate the infection). Cell type and time point are not known. CDR3s include the opening cysteine and the closing phenylalanine or tryptophan. The D gene is left open where the match is weak. Some rows mark clone size as missing; the rest say once, few, many or name a class of expanded clone.

d_gene: -; abundance: -; v_gene: TRBV7-9; j_gene: TRBJ2-7; CDR3aa: CASSFDGGRYEQYF; CDR3nt: TGTGCCAGCAGCTTCGACGGGGGGCGATACGAGCAGTACTTC
d_gene: -; abundance: few; v_gene: TRBV7-2; j_gene: TRBJ2-3; CDR3aa: CASSRSRATDTQYF; CDR3nt: TGTGCCAGCAGTAGAAGCAGGGCGACAGATACGCAGTATTTT
d_gene: TRBD2; abundance: few; v_gene: TRBV4-2; j_gene: TRBJ2-1; CDR3aa: CASSPTSGASSYNEQFF; CDR3nt: TGTGCCAGCAGCCCTACTAGCGGGGCGAGCTCCTACAATGAGCAGTTCTTC
d_gene: TRBD1; abundance: few; v_gene: TRBV15; j_gene: TRBJ2-3; CDR3aa: CATSREGGGTDTQYF; CDR3nt: TGTGCCACCAGCAGAGAAGGGGGCGGCACAGATACGCAGTATTTT
d_gene: TRBD2; abundance: -; v_gene: TRBV7-8; j_gene: TRBJ2-7; CDR3aa: CASSPTVSSGSFYEQYF; CDR3nt: TGTGCCAGCAGCCCCACCGTTTCGAGCGGGAGCTTCTACGAGCAGTACTTC
d_gene: TRBD2; abundance: few; v_gene: TRBV24-1; j_gene: TRBJ2-4; CDR3aa: CATSGTSGRENIQYF; CDR3nt: TGTGCCACCAGCGGGACTAGCGGGAGGGAAAACATTCAGTACTTC
d_gene: -; abundance: -; v_gene: TRBV5-5; j_gene: TRBJ2-7; CDR3aa: CASSLGKPPYEQYF; CDR3nt: TGTGCCAGCAGCTTGGGTAAGCCTCCCTACGAGCAGTACTTC
d_gene: -; abundance: few; v_gene: TRBV7-3; j_gene: TRBJ1-3; CDR3aa: CASSLTGETGAAGNTIYF; CDR3nt: TGTGCCAGCAGCTTAACGGGGGAAACAGGAGCCGCTGGGAACACCATATATTTT
d_gene: -; abundance: few; v_gene: TRBV15; j_gene: TRBJ2-7; CDR3aa: CATSRDSGPYEQYF; CDR3nt: TGTGCCACCAGCAGAGATTCCGGGCCCTACGAGCAGTACTTC
d_gene: -; abundance: -; v_gene: TRBV12-3/TRBV12-4; j_gene: TRBJ1-4; CDR3aa: CASRSGQRGEKLFF; CDR3nt: TGTGCCAGCAGGTCAGGACAGAGAGGTGAAAAACTGTTTTTT
d_gene: TRBD1; abundance: many; v_gene: TRBV23-1; j_gene: TRBJ2-5; CDR3aa: CASRPGQKETQYF; CDR3nt: TGCGCCAGCAGACCGGGACAGAAAGAGACCCAGTACTTC
d_gene: -; abundance: -; v_gene: TRBV12-5; j_gene: TRBJ1-5; CDR3aa: CASGPGGSSQPQHF; CDR3nt: TGTGCTAGTGGTCCGGGGGGGTCGAGTCAGCCCCAGCATTTT
d_gene: -; abundance: few; v_gene: TRBV5-4; j_gene: TRBJ1-4; CDR3aa: CASSSNRAVNEKLFF; CDR3nt: TGTGCCAGCAGCAGCAACAGGGCGGTTAATGAAAAACTGTTTTTT
d_gene: -; abundance: -; v_gene: TRBV28; j_gene: TRBJ2-7; CDR3aa: CASSPGGRAHEQYF; CDR3nt: TGTGCCAGCAGCCCGGGGGGCAGGGCCCACGAGCAGTACTTC
d_gene: -; abundance: few; v_gene: TRBV3-1; j_gene: TRBJ1-5; CDR3aa: CASSQDSWGHSNQPQHF; CDR3nt: TGTGCCAGCAGCCAAGATAGTTGGGGACATAGCAATCAGCCCCAGCATTTT
d_gene: -; abundance: few; v_gene: TRBV5-1; j_gene: TRBJ2-6; CDR3aa: CASSFGTTAGANVLTF; CDR3nt: TGCGCCAGCAGCTTTGGGACAACGGCTGGGGCCAACGTCCTGACTTTC
d_gene: TRBD1; abundance: few; v_gene: TRBV12-3/TRBV12-4; j_gene: TRBJ2-2; CDR3aa: CASSSGTGVTGELFF; CDR3nt: TGTGCCAGCAGTTCCGGGACAGGTGTCACCGGGGAGCTGTTTTTT
d_gene: -; abundance: few; v_gene: TRBV7-9; j_gene: TRBJ1-6; CDR3aa: CASSMYREGGSPLHF; CDR3nt: TGTGCCAGCAGCATGTACAGGGAGGGTGGCTCACCCCTCCACTTT
d_gene: -; abundance: -; v_gene: TRBV6-6; j_gene: TRBJ2-5; CDR3aa: CASNEETQYF; CDR3nt: TGTGCCAGCAATGAGGAGACCCAGTACTTC
d_gene: -; abundance: few; v_gene: TRBV4-3; j_gene: TRBJ2-2; CDR3aa: CASSPAGTANTGELFF; CDR3nt: TGCGCCAGCAGCCCGGCGGGGACAGCGAACACCGGGGAGCTGTTTTTT
d_gene: TRBD1; abundance: -; v_gene: TRBV6-6; j_gene: TRBJ1-4; CDR3aa: CASSFQGANEKLFF; CDR3nt: TGTGCCAGCAGTTTTCAGGGGGCAAATGAAAAACTGTTTTTT
d_gene: -; abundance: -; v_gene: TRBV20-1; j_gene: TRBJ2-4; CDR3aa: CSASQTFNIQYF; CDR3nt: TGCAGTGCTAGCCAGACCTTCAACATTCAGTACTTC
d_gene: -; abundance: -; v_gene: TRBV6-6; j_gene: TRBJ1-1; CDR3aa: CASSYKMTVNTEAFF; CDR3nt: TGTGCCAGCAGTTATAAAATGACGGTGAACACTGAAGCTTTCTTT
d_gene: TRBD2; abundance: -; v_gene: TRBV13; j_gene: TRBJ2-3; CDR3aa: CASSFPGGETDTQYF; CDR3nt: TGTGCCAGCAGCTTCCCGGGGGGAGAGACAGATACGCAGTATTTT
d_gene: -; abundance: many; v_gene: TRBV5-1; j_gene: TRBJ1-5; CDR3aa: CASSLSLGAQPQHF; CDR3nt: TGCGCCAGCAGCTTGTCCCTAGGGGCTCAGCCCCAGCATTTT
d_gene: -; abundance: -; v_gene: TRBV18; j_gene: TRBJ2-7; CDR3aa: CASSPGMRQVPPYEQYF; CDR3nt: TGTGCCAGCTCACCAGGTATGAGACAGGTCCCTCCCTACGAGCAGTACTTC
d_gene: -; abundance: few; v_gene: TRBV5-1; j_gene: TRBJ2-1; CDR3aa: CASSSGQGGNEQFF; CDR3nt: TGCGCCAGCAGCTCTGGTCAGGGTGGCAATGAGCAGTTCTTC
d_gene: -; abundance: many; v_gene: TRBV3-1; j_gene: TRBJ2-4; CDR3aa: CASSPKGLGGNIQYF; CDR3nt: TGTGCCAGCAGCCCAAAGGGGCTCGGCGGAAACATTCAGTACTTC
d_gene: TRBD1; abundance: -; v_gene: TRBV7-2; j_gene: TRBJ2-5; CDR3aa: CASSRDRGEETQYF; CDR3nt: TGTGCCAGCAGTCGCGACAGGGGCGAAGAGACCCAGTACTTC
d_gene: -; abundance: -; v_gene: TRBV12-3/TRBV12-4; j_gene: TRBJ2-5; CDR3aa: CASRLGTGETQYF; CDR3nt: TGTGCCAGCAGGCTGGGCACCGGGGAGACCCAGTACTTC
d_gene: -; abundance: few; v_gene: TRBV24-1; j_gene: TRBJ2-7; CDR3aa: CATSDLGRPYEQYF; CDR3nt: TGTGCCACCAGTGATCTCGGCCGACCCTACGAGCAGTACTTC
d_gene: -; abundance: few; v_gene: TRBV30; j_gene: TRBJ2-3; CDR3aa: CAWSSGTDTQYF; CDR3nt: TGTGCCTGGAGTTCAGGTACAGATACGCAGTATTTT
d_gene: -; abundance: -; v_gene: TRBV5-4; j_gene: TRBJ1-2; CDR3aa: CASSLNSLDGYTF; CDR3nt: TGTGCCAGCAGCTTAAACAGTCTTGATGGCTACACCTTC
d_gene: -; abundance: few; v_gene: TRBV2; j_gene: TRBJ2-1; CDR3aa: CASSGFGGGIDEQFF; CDR3nt: TGTGCCAGCAGTGGTTTCGGCGGAGGCATCGATGAGCAGTTCTTC
d_gene: -; abundance: -; v_gene: TRBV7-2; j_gene: TRBJ2-1; CDR3aa: CASSLDPGRGKEQFF; CDR3nt: TGTGCCAGCAGCTTAGACCCCGGACGGGGTAAGGAGCAGTTCTTC
d_gene: TRBD1; abundance: -; v_gene: TRBV14; j_gene: TRBJ2-7; CDR3aa: CASSHISDRYYEQYF; CDR3nt: TGTGCCAGCAGCCACATATCGGACAGGTACTACGAGCAGTACTTC
d_gene: TRBD1; abundance: -; v_gene: TRBV7-3; j_gene: TRBJ2-4; CDR3aa: CASSRGQGNIQYF; CDR3nt: TGTGCCAGCAGCCGAGGACAGGGAAACATTCAGTACTTC
d_gene: -; abundance: few; v_gene: TRBV10-3; j_gene: TRBJ2-4; CDR3aa: CAISESSLAKNIQYF; CDR3nt: TGTGCCATCAGTGAGTCCAGCCTAGCCAAAAACATTCAGTACTTC
d_gene: -; abundance: -; v_gene: TRBV12-3/TRBV12-4; j_gene: TRBJ2-5; CDR3aa: CASSAVRRKETQYF; CDR3nt: TGTGCCAGCAGTGCAGTGAGGCGAAAAGAGACCCAGTACTTC
d_gene: -; abundance: -; v_gene: TRBV7-6; j_gene: TRBJ2-5; CDR3aa: CASSLTATFGQETQYF; CDR3nt: TGTGCCAGCAGCTTAACAGCCACCTTTGGTCAAGAGACCCAGTACTTC
d_gene: TRBD2; abundance: -; v_gene: TRBV20-1; j_gene: TRBJ2-7; CDR3aa: CSARDDSGGIYEQYF; CDR3nt: TGCAGTGCTAGAGATGACAGCGGGGGTATCTACGAGCAGTACTTC
d_gene: TRBD1; abundance: -; v_gene: TRBV9; j_gene: TRBJ2-6; CDR3aa: CASSVDGTGYSGANVLTF; CDR3nt: TGTGCCAGCAGCGTAGACGGGACAGGATACTCTGGGGCCAACGTCCTGACTTTC
d_gene: -; abundance: few; v_gene: TRBV29-1; j_gene: TRBJ1-5; CDR3aa: CSEEPVYNQPQHF; CDR3nt: TGCAGCGAGGAGCCCGTCTACAATCAGCCCCAGCATTTT
d_gene: -; abundance: -; v_gene: TRBV7-9; j_gene: TRBJ2-4; CDR3aa: CASTAAGAKNIQYF; CDR3nt: TGTGCCAGCACCGCAGCGGGAGCCAAAAACATTCAGTACTTC
d_gene: -; abundance: few; v_gene: TRBV10-3; j_gene: TRBJ2-2; CDR3aa: CAIGADTGELFF; CDR3nt: TGTGCCATCGGTGCGGACACCGGGGAGCTGTTTTTT
d_gene: TRBD1; abundance: -; v_gene: TRBV5-1; j_gene: TRBJ1-3; CDR3aa: CASSSETGRGNTIYF; CDR3nt: TGCGCCAGCAGCTCCGAGACAGGGAGAGGAAACACCATATATTTT
d_gene: TRBD1; abundance: many; v_gene: TRBV5-1; j_gene: TRBJ2-1; CDR3aa: CASSLETGVNEQFF; CDR3nt: TGCGCCAGCAGCTTGGAGACAGGGGTCAATGAGCAGTTCTTC
d_gene: -; abundance: few; v_gene: TRBV4-1; j_gene: TRBJ2-6; CDR3aa: CASSQDPRTNVLTF; CDR3nt: TGCGCCAGCAGCCAAGATCCCAGGACCAACGTCCTGACTTTC
d_gene: -; abundance: -; v_gene: TRBV21-1; j_gene: TRBJ2-7; CDR3aa: CASSKADCYEQYF; CDR3nt: TGTGCCAGCAGCAAAGCAGACTGCTACGAGCAGTACTTC
d_gene: -; abundance: few; v_gene: TRBV27; j_gene: TRBJ2-1; CDR3aa: CASSFKSEQFF; CDR3nt: TGTGCCAGCAGTTTTAAGTCTGAGCAGTTCTTC
d_gene: -; abundance: -; v_gene: TRBV5-5; j_gene: TRBJ1-2; CDR3aa: CASSLVQGSYGYTF; CDR3nt: TGTGCCAGCAGCTTGGTGCAGGGGAGCTATGGCTACACCTTC
d_gene: -; abundance: many; v_gene: TRBV5-1; j_gene: TRBJ1-1; CDR3aa: CASSFRLTNTEAFF; CDR3nt: TGCGCCAGCAGCTTTCGCCTCACGAACACTGAAGCTTTCTTT
d_gene: -; abundance: -; v_gene: TRBV7-9; j_gene: TRBJ1-2; CDR3aa: CASSFPTASNYGYTF; CDR3nt: TGTGCCAGCAGCTTTCCCACAGCCAGTAACTATGGCTACACCTTC
d_gene: -; abundance: few; v_gene: TRBV29-1; j_gene: TRBJ2-7; CDR3aa: CSACNSYEQYF; CDR3nt: TGCAGCGCTTGTAACAGCTACGAGCAGTACTTC
d_gene: TRBD2; abundance: -; v_gene: TRBV5-6; j_gene: TRBJ2-3; CDR3aa: CASSLGSGTNTDTQYF; CDR3nt: TGTGCCAGCAGCTTGGGATCCGGGACTAATACAGATACGCAGTATTTT
d_gene: -; abundance: -; v_gene: TRBV7-8; j_gene: TRBJ2-5; CDR3aa: CASSAGESEGQYF; CDR3nt: TGTGCCAGCAGCGCCGGTGAGAGCGAGGGCCAGTACTTC
d_gene: -; abundance: many; v_gene: TRBV5-5; j_gene: TRBJ1-3; CDR3aa: CASNSQRHSGNTIYF; CDR3nt: TGTGCCAGCAACTCGCAGCGACACTCTGGAAACACCATATATTTT
d_gene: -; abundance: few; v_gene: TRBV20-1; j_gene: TRBJ2-7; CDR3aa: CSAPGQATYEQYF; CDR3nt: TGCAGTGCCCCGGGACAAGCGACCTACGAGCAGTACTTC
d_gene: -; abundance: few; v_gene: TRBV9; j_gene: TRBJ1-2; CDR3aa: CASRGQFEVAGYTF; CDR3nt: TGTGCCAGCAGAGGACAGTTTGAGGTTGCTGGCTACACCTTC
d_gene: TRBD2; abundance: -; v_gene: TRBV27; j_gene: TRBJ2-3; CDR3aa: CASSWVAGNTDTQYF; CDR3nt: TGTGCCAGCAGTTGGGTAGCGGGGAACACAGATACGCAGTATTTT